The sequence of this TCR beta chain was determined in a study of cytomegalovirus exposure and HLA in healthy donors. Study-wide points: In an earlier analysis, productive rearrangement rates for most beta V segments clustered near 87% or 30%. The investigators catalogued 160 or so TCR beta chains as cytomegalovirus-associated.

Comments on this clone: Its cognate antigen is unknown.

Use of 60 Vbeta and 13 Jbeta primers characterized the PCR. TCRdb's table, derived via immunoSEQ multiplex PCR, lists solely in-frame clones and lacks some. The sample includes about 100,000 clones, roughly four fifths of them seen just once. The CDR3 consists of 15 residues. The ends were cut back, 2 bases at V and 5 bases at J, with 15 bases in the middle. Germline V CDR1 and CDR2: SEHNR, FQNEAQ (reference sequence). The V gene is TRBV7-9, the J gene TRBJ2-5, with D tentatively TRBD1 (5 bases). Sequencing was done on a sample of PBMCs. The source is a male donor in good health and CMV-seropositive. CDR3: CASSLKGDRVETQYF. DNA for the CDR3: TGTGCCAGCAGCTTAAAAGGGGATAGGGTCGAGACCCAGTACTTC.